This passage covers 13 T cell receptor beta chains from one sample sequenced in a study of a mutant IDH1 vaccine in newly diagnosed glioma. Their target antigens are unknown. Libraries were prepared by immunoSEQ multiplex PCR; TCRdb keeps only in-frame clonotypes and omits some of them. The table shows about 56,000 clones, with approximately 71% occurring only once. Time point defined: week 47, end of study. Vaccination used 300 ug of mutant IDH1 20-mer peptide per dose, with topical imiquimod. The sample here was PBMCs, taken from a glioma patient whose treatment included an IDH1 peptide vaccine. The receptors shown here come from a man in his fifties with glioma.

V usage is TRBV18 and J usage is TRBJ1-4, with D unclear. CDR3 length equals 14 residues. Deletions cut 3 bases from V and 4 bases from J, with 9 bases between. Per the germline V gene, CDR1 is KGHSH and CDR2 is LQKENI. CDR3 amino acids: CASSPTSFNEKLFF. CDR3 nucleotide sequence: TGTGCCAGCTCACCGACAAGTTTTAATGAAAAACTGTTTTTT. Based on the CDR3 plus reference TRBV18 and TRBJ1-4, the full variable domain is NAGVMQNPRHLVRRRGQEARLRCSPMKGHSHVYWYRQLPEEGLKFMVYLQKENIIDESGMPKERFSAEFPKEGPSILRIQQVVRGDSAAYFCASSPTSFNEKLFFGSGTQLSVL.

This rearrangement joins TRBV5-4 to TRBJ2-7, with 10 bases that match TRBD1. The ends lost 5 bases at V and 5 bases at J; junction bases unmatched: 10. The V gene's germline CDR1 is SGHNT and CDR2 YYREEE (reference sequence). The CDR3 has 15 amino acids. CDR3 in amino acids: CASSRTGGNFDEQYF. CDR3 in DNA: TGTGCCAGCAGTCGGACAGGGGGGAATTTCGACGAGCAGTACTTC.

This clone was counted once. This sequence joins TRBV27 and TRBJ1-5; D is uncertain. Deletions cut 3 bases from V and 1 base from J, with 7 bases between. The germline V gene has CDR1 MNHEY and CDR2 SMNVEV (reference sequence). The CDR3 extends over 14 amino acids. As DNA, the CDR3 is TGTGCCAGCAGTTTGCCGGGGAGCAATCAGCCCCAGCATTTT. This translates into CASSLPGSNQPQHF.

This sequence joins TRBV5-1 and TRBJ2-7; 11 bases match TRBD2. The V and J ends lost 0 bases and 5 bases, in that order; junction bases with no gene match: 4. The germline V gene encodes CDR1 SGHRS and CDR2 YFSETQ. CDR3 length: 15 amino acids. The CDR3 nucleotides read TGCGCCAGCAGCTTGGCCGAGGGACTAGCGGACGAGCAGTACTTC. It yields the protein CASSLAEGLADEQYF.

The J gene is TRBJ1-6, the V gene TRBV9; D gene unclear. This CDR3 comprises 12 residues. Germline V gene data show CDR1 as SGDLS and CDR2 as YYNGEE. V gave up 0 bases and J gave up 8 bases, with 3 bases separating them. CDR3 protein: CASSVGDSPLHF. CDR3 DNA: TGTGCCAGCAGCGTAGGAGATTCACCCCTCCACTTT.

This clone was counted between two and nine times. This chain uses TRBV7-9 with TRBJ2-2; unclear D gene. The length of the CDR3 is 16 residues. The V gene's germline CDR1 is SEHNR and CDR2 FQNEAQ (reference sequence). V was cut by 5 bases and J by 5 bases, with 18 bases left in between. The CDR3 DNA reads TGTGCCAGCAGCCTCGCGGCACTTCAGAGGACCGGGGAGCTGTTTTTT. Amino acid sequence: CASSLAALQRTGELFF.

The chain is built from TRBV4-3 and TRBJ1-3; D gene unclear. The germline V gene encodes CDR1 LGHNA and CDR2 YSLEER. V was pared by 0 bases and J by 0 bases, with 6 bases between. The CDR3 is made up of 15 amino acids. CDR3 in DNA: TGCGCCAGCAGCCAAGACAGGCCCTCTGGAAACACCATATATTTT. Amino acids: CASSQDRPSGNTIYF.

This chain joins TRBV29-1 and TRBJ1-1; no firm D call. Germline assignment: CDR1 SQVTM and CDR2 ANQGSEA. V dropped 4 bases and J dropped 1 base, with 16 bases sitting between them. The CDR3 is 15 amino acids. The chain's CDR3 is CSVGSNTIKNTEAFF. CDR3 nucleotides: TGCAGCGTTGGGTCCAACACTATTAAGAACACTGAAGCTTTCTTT. The full variable domain, completed using reference TRBV29-1 and TRBJ1-1, is SAVISQKPSRDICQRGTSLTIQCQVDSQVTMMFWYRQQPGQSLTLIATANQGSEATYESGFVIDKFPISRPNLTFSTLTVSNMSPEDSSIYLCSVGSNTIKNTEAFFGQGTRLTVV.

This chain links TRBV11-3 with TRBJ2-2; a weak D match, TRBD1 (6 bases). The CDR3 contains 16 residues. Per germline, CDR1 SGHNT and CDR2 YENEEA. V was clipped by 1 base and J by 0 bases, with 9 bases between them. The CDR3 here is CASSLVSGANTGELFF. The CDR3, as DNA: TGTGCCAGCAGCTTAGTGTCAGGGGCGAACACCGGGGAGCTGTTTTTT.

J is TRBJ1-2 and V is TRBV10-2; D is unresolved. The V end lost 7 bases, the J end lost 4 bases, and 10 bases lay between the germline ends. This CDR3 has 12 residues. Germline V gene sequence: CDR1 WSHSY, CDR2 SAAADI. The CDR3 DNA sequence: TGCGCCAGCAACAAAGACTCCTATGGCTACACCTTC. This encodes CASNKDSYGYTF.

This clone appeared once. This rearrangement joins TRBV6-5 to TRBJ1-6, with no clear D. This CDR3 contains 16 residues. Germline CDR1 and CDR2: MNHEY and SVGAGI. Between the trimmed V and J ends, which lost 3 bases and 7 bases, there was a span of 16 bases. The CDR3 nucleotides are TGTGCCAGCAGTTATGGGTTACGACCGGGGAATTCACCCCTCCACTTT. This codes for CASSYGLRPGNSPLHF.

The rearrangement joins TRBV30 to TRBJ1-3; perhaps TRBD1 as D (5 bases). Deletions cut 2 bases from V and 0 bases from J, with 11 bases between. Germline V gene lookup returns CDR1 GTSNPN and CDR2 SVGIG (reference sequence). The CDR3 is 15 residues long. The CDR3 region is CAWSPRGVSGNTIYF. The DNA of the CDR3 is TGTGCCTGGAGTCCGCGGGGGGTCTCTGGAAACACCATATATTTT. The full variable domain, its missing parts supplied by reference TRBV30 and TRBJ1-3, is SQTIHQWPATLVQPVGSPLSLECTVEGTSNPNLYWYRQAAGRGLQLLFYSVGIGQISSEVPQNLSASRPQDRQFILSSKKLLLSDSGFYLCAWSPRGVSGNTIYFGEGSWLTVV.

The rearrangement links TRBV18 to TRBJ2-5; D possibly corresponds to TRBD1 (6 bases). V lost 6 bases and J 5 bases, leaving 16 bases between the germline ends. This CDR3 is built from 14 residues. Germline V CDR1 and CDR2: KGHSH, LQKENI. CDR3 loop: CASSSTGQRETQYF. CDR3 DNA sequence: TGTGCCAGCTCGTCTACCGGACAGCGGGAGACCCAGTACTTC.